Reported below is one T cell receptor (beta chain). The antigen is undetermined. The data belong to a study of identical twins. General study results and limits: The models systematically underestimated how much out-of-frame TCR alpha was shared in monozygotic twins. The more abundant beta clonotypes in cord blood had fewer insertions, and memory repertoires did not show this. Zero-insertion findings could be partly confounded by invariant cells (MAIT and iNKT cells).

Carrying unique molecular identifiers, the cDNA also gained a universal primer site through template switching. TCRdb analysed the 5' RACE reads with MiXCR anew, one entry per CDR3 protein. The sample shows hundreds of thousands of distinct CDR3 sequences, under 25% of them seen only once. CDR1 and CDR2 (germline): SGHAT, FQNNGV. The CDR3 consists of 15 residues. The junction had 10 bases not matched to a gene; V was cut back by 5 bases and J by 6 bases. These sequences were also reported in another study, on yellow fever vaccine responses in identical twins.

This chain links TRBV11-2 with TRBJ2-1; TRBD2 agrees at 7 bases. The sequenced sample was CD4+ T cells sorted from blood. The origin of this receptor is a young woman in good health. The CDR3 DNA sequence: TGTGCCAGCAGCCCTCTGGGGAGGGCCGGCAATGAGCAGTTCTTC. This translates into CASSPLGRAGNEQFF.